This paragraph covers one TCR beta chain sequence. No antigen is known for it. This sample was taken from a study of T cell responses to AZD1222 COVID-19 vaccine. Clones were read by immunoSEQ multiplex PCR, and TCRdb kept only the in-frame ones, dropping some. The repertoire holds about 130,000 clones, roughly 85% seen once, with less than 9.5% in the top ten. General study results and limits: Donors were mostly white British, more females; clonal diversity possibly underestimated. Two doses of AZD1222 preceded a rise in Spike-specific TCR breadth and depth. Reports indicate that nearly half of spike-specific TCRs are directed at unmutated variant regions.

V lost 3 bases and J lost 5; bases outside the gene matches: 14. Germline CDR1 is DFQATT and CDR2 is SNEGSKA (reference sequence). This CDR3 region has 17 residues. The source of this sequence is an adult who received the MenACWY meningococcal vaccine as a control. The chain combines TRBV20-1 with TRBJ1-2, with 11 bases fitting TRBD1. Material: peripheral blood, obtained 28 days after the second dose of the MenACWY control vaccine. The CDR3 is CSASEGGRTGGWYGYTF. As DNA, the CDR3 is TGCAGTGCTAGTGAGGGAGGTAGGACAGGGGGCTGGTATGGCTACACCTTC.